This T cell receptor beta chain was recorded in a study of control samples from healthy donors and cancer patients. Profiled with immunoSEQ multiplex PCR; TCRdb holds only in-frame clones, not every one. Of about 140,000 clones listed, roughly nine tenths are singletons. This sequence was found in a young man in good health. The sample consisted of blood.

CDR3 in amino acids: CASSLGGLGYNEQFF. Written as DNA, the CDR3 is TGTGCCAGCAGCTTGGGGGGGCTGGGATACAATGAGCAGTTCTTC. The V call is TRBV5-4, the J call TRBJ2-1; a weak D match, TRBD1 (6 bases). This CDR3 is 15 amino acids long. Germline CDR1 SGHNT, CDR2 YYREEE (reference sequence). Trimming took 0 bases from V and 4 from J, leaving 11 bases between them.